This entry lists 20 T cell receptor beta chains sequenced from one sample in a study of neurological immune-mediated disorders. TCRdb re-called the 5' RACE reads with MiXCR, one entry per CDR3 protein. The sample shows fewer than 50,000 distinct CDR3 sequences, more than 14% of them seen only once. Sequenced input: CD4+ T cells from blood. The receptor set was obtained from a woman in her sixties or seventies with HTLV-1-associated myelopathy (HAM/TSP).

This clonotype was counted ten times or more. This chain uses TRBV20-1 with TRBJ2-1; D is uncertain. CDR1 and CDR2 (germline): DFQATT, SNEGSKA (reference sequence). This CDR3 comprises 14 residues. V shed 0 bases and J shed 5 bases, with 11 bases lying between them. The CDR3 region is CSARDPLHHNEQFF. CDR3 bases: TGCAGTGCTAGAGATCCCCTACACCACAATGAGCAGTTCTTC.

This clonotype has a count of ten or more. CDR3: CSATPLAGGSYEQYF. CDR3 DNA sequence: TGCAGTGCCACGCCACTAGCGGGGGGGTCCTACGAGCAGTACTTC. This rearrangement joins TRBV20-1 to TRBJ2-7; the match to TRBD2 covers 13 bases. Per the germline V gene, CDR1 is DFQATT and CDR2 is SNEGSKA (reference sequence). Trimming cost V 6 bases and J 1 base; bases outside gene matches: 6. This CDR3 contains 15 residues.

There are many counts of this clonotype. This sequence joins TRBV5-1 and TRBJ2-7; TRBD1 might be the D (5 bases). Germline V gene lookup returns CDR1 SGHRS and CDR2 YFSETQ. The CDR3 is 13 residues long. V shed 2 bases and J shed 6 bases, with 12 bases lying between them. The CDR3 DNA is TGCGCCAGCAGCTTAGGGGCAAGGCTCGAGCAGTACTTC. Protein product: CASSLGARLEQYF. Full variable domain (remainder filled in from reference TRBV5-1 and TRBJ2-7): KAGVTQTPRYLIKTRGQQVTLSCSPISGHRSVSWYQQTPGQGLQFLFEYFSETQRNKGNFPGRFSGRQFSNSRSEMNVSTLELGDSALYLCASSLGARLEQYFGPGTRLTVT.

This clonotype appeared many times. CDR3 sequence reads: CASSYSRHEQFF. DNA of the CDR3: TGTGCCAGCAGTTACTCCCGGCATGAGCAGTTCTTC. The V and J genes are TRBV6-2 or TRBV6-3 and TRBJ2-1; no definite D call. V gave up 0 bases and J gave up 8 bases, with 5 bases separating them. The CDR3 sequence is 12 residues long. Germline CDR1 reads MNHEY; CDR2 reads SVGEGT.

This clonotype was observed at least ten times. The rearrangement joins TRBV7-8 to TRBJ2-3, with 15 bases aligning to TRBD2. V gave up 3 bases and J gave up 5 bases; unmatched junction bases: 6. Germline CDR1 SGHVS, CDR2 FQNEAQ. This CDR3 has 17 amino acids. CDR3 sequence: CASSFGLAGGILDTQYF. CDR3 DNA: TGTGCCAGCAGCTTTGGACTAGCGGGGGGGATCTTAGATACGCAGTATTTT.

The sample holds many counts of this clonotype. This rearrangement joins TRBV5-6 to TRBJ2-5; the match to TRBD2 covers 11 bases. The CDR3 runs 14 residues. V lost 5 bases to trimming and J lost 3 bases; unmatched junction nucleotides: 3. The germline V gene has CDR1 SGHDT and CDR2 YYEEEE. The CDR3 spells CASSTGLAEETQYF. The CDR3 bases are TGTGCCAGCAGTACGGGACTAGCGGAAGAGACCCAGTACTTC.

This clonotype was detected ten times or more. J is TRBJ2-3 and V is TRBV5-6, with TRBD1 matching 7 bases. Germline V gene sequence: CDR1 SGHDT, CDR2 YYEEEE. The CDR3 is made up of 13 amino acids. Trimming at V came to 8 bases and at J to 1 base, leaving 4 bases not matched to a gene. CDR3 region: CASKGAGTDTQYF. CDR3 in DNA: TGTGCCAGTAAGGGGGCCGGCACAGATACGCAGTATTTT.

This clonotype was picked up many times. The genes are TRBV5-6 and TRBJ1-4; no clear D gene. Germline CDR1 SGHDT, CDR2 YYEEEE. This CDR3 is built from 15 residues. Trimming removed 0 bases from V and 4 bases from J, with 10 bases in between. The CDR3 DNA is TGTGCCAGCAGCTTGGGCGGACGGTTTAATGAAAAACTGTTTTTT. It is translated as CASSLGGRFNEKLFF.

This clonotype occurred many times. The rearrangement uses TRBV6-1 and TRBJ2-7; TRBD1 matches 7 bases. The CDR3 has 15 amino acids. In germline, CDR1 is MNHNS, CDR2 SASEGT. V trimming: 4 bases; J trimming: 5 bases; junction bases outside the gene matches: 11. In DNA form, the CDR3 reads TGTGCCAGCAGTGGTAGTACAGGGGTCGGAAACGAGCAGTACTTC. Protein sequence: CASSGSTGVGNEQYF.

This clonotype was recorded at least ten times. The chain uses TRBV12-3 or TRBV12-4 and TRBJ2-7; D possibly corresponds to TRBD2 (7 bases). The CDR3 contains 15 residues. Trimming left V 3 bases short and J 3 bases short, with 15 bases between. CDR3 loop: CASSFEGGRDYEQYF. CDR3 in DNA: TGTGCCAGCAGTTTTGAGGGGGGGAGGGACTACGAGCAGTACTTC.

This clonotype was detected many times. The chain recombines TRBV29-1 with TRBJ2-5; 9 bases line up with TRBD2. The V and J ends lost 0 bases and 2 bases, in that order; junction bases with no gene match: 7. The germline V gene has CDR1 SQVTM and CDR2 ANQGSEA. The CDR3 length is 16 residues. The CDR3 protein is CSVEELGTSFQETQYF. CDR3 sequence (DNA): TGCAGCGTTGAAGAACTAGGGACTAGCTTTCAAGAGACCCAGTACTTC. The variable domain in full, with the rest retrieved from reference TRBV29-1 and TRBJ2-5, is SAVISQKPSRDICQRGTSLTIQCQVDSQVTMMFWYRQQPGQSLTLIATANQGSEATYESGFVIDKFPISRPNLTFSTLTVSNMSPEDSSIYLCSVEELGTSFQETQYFGPGTRLLVL.

At least ten counts were recorded for this clonotype. The chain joins TRBV6-5 to TRBJ2-5; 7 bases map to TRBD2. The V and J ends lost 6 bases and 2 bases, in that order; junction bases with no gene match: 6. Germline values: CDR1 MNHEY, CDR2 SVGAGI. The CDR3 length is 14 residues. The CDR3 DNA reads as TGTGCCAGCAGCTTTCTAGCGGTTCAAGAGACCCAGTACTTC. Its translation: CASSFLAVQETQYF.

The chain is built from TRBV6-5 and TRBJ2-3; unclear D gene. CDR3 length equals 14 residues. The germline V gene has CDR1 MNHEY and CDR2 SVGAGI. V shed 0 bases and J shed 3 bases, with 7 bases lying between them. The CDR3: CASSYSPGTDTQYF. CDR3 sequence (DNA): TGTGCCAGCAGTTACTCACCCGGGACAGATACGCAGTATTTT.

This clonotype has ten or more counts. V is TRBV25-1 and J is TRBJ2-1, with a tentative D call TRBD1 (6 bases). Germline assignment: CDR1 MGHDK and CDR2 SYGVNS. V lost 7 bases and J 9 bases, leaving 22 bases between the germline ends. CDR3 size: 15 residues. The CDR3 loop reads CASTAETGYLGEQFF. The CDR3 nucleotides are TGTGCCAGCACCGCCGAGACAGGCTACCTGGGTGAGCAGTTCTTC. Variable domain in full (rest from reference TRBV25-1 and TRBJ2-1): EADIYQTPRYLVIGTGKKITLECSQTMGHDKMYWYQQDPGMELHLIHYSYGVNSTEKGDLSSESTVSRIRTEHFPLTLESARPSHTSQYLCASTAETGYLGEQFFGPGTRLTVL.

The V gene is TRBV18, the J gene TRBJ2-3; maybe TRBD2 (5 bases). CDR1 is KGHSH, CDR2 LQKENI, per germline. V lost 3 bases and J lost 1, with 11 bases in between. This CDR3 has 15 residues. CDR3 amino acids: CASSPVDLGTDTQYF. The CDR3 DNA sequence: TGTGCCAGCTCACCTGTGGACTTGGGCACAGATACGCAGTATTTT.

Ten or more counts support this clonotype. The chain couples TRBV6-5 to TRBJ1-6; D may be TRBD1 (6 bases). The CDR3 contains 18 residues. The V end lost 7 bases, the J end lost 0 bases, and 19 bases lay between the germline ends. The V gene's germline CDR1 is MNHEY and CDR2 SVGAGI. The CDR3 reads CASTLIWGASSYNSPLHF. The CDR3 DNA reads as TGTGCCAGCACCCTGATCTGGGGGGCGAGCTCCTATAATTCACCCCTCCACTTT.

This clonotype was detected ten times or more. This chain uses TRBV5-1 with TRBJ2-5, with D possibly matching TRBD1 (5 bases). The germline V and J ends were trimmed by 4 bases and 1 base, with 11 bases remaining between them. Germline values: CDR1 SGHRS, CDR2 YFSETQ. The CDR3 totals 14 residues. CDR3 loop: CASSVLDSQETQYF. The DNA for the CDR3 is TGCGCCAGCAGCGTGTTAGACAGCCAAGAGACCCAGTACTTC.

This clonotype showed up many times. This chain uses TRBV15 with TRBJ2-2, with 13 nucleotides matching TRBD2. Germline V CDR1 and CDR2: LNHNV, YYDKDF (reference sequence). V lost 8 bases, J lost 0 bases, and 9 bases stayed unmatched. This CDR3 is built from 18 residues. CDR3 in DNA: TGTGCCACCCTAAACCGACTAGCGGGGGGTACGAACACCGGGGAGCTGTTTTTT. This gives the protein CATLNRLAGGTNTGELFF. Using reference TRBV15 and TRBJ2-2 for the parts outside the CDR3, the full variable domain is DAMVIQNPRYQVTQFGKPVTLSCSQTLNHNVMYWYQQKSSQAPKLLFHYYDKDFNNEADTPDNFQSRRPNTSFCFLDIRSPGLGDTAMYLCATLNRLAGGTNTGELFFGEGSRLTVL.

This clonotype was recorded many times. The V gene is TRBV5-1, the J gene TRBJ2-7, with a tentative D call TRBD2 (6 bases). CDR3 length: 15 amino acids. Trimming cost V 6 bases and J 4 bases, with 20 bases left between them. In germline, CDR1 is SGHRS, CDR2 YFSETQ. The CDR3 nucleotides read TGCGCCAGCAACGCTGCGGGAATTAATTCATACGAGCAGTACTTC. Translation gives CASNAAGINSYEQYF.

This clonotype was counted at least ten times. The rearrangement joins TRBV20-1 to TRBJ2-7; TRBD1 might be the D (6 bases). The CDR3 extends over 14 amino acids. The V end was cut by 7 bases, the J end by 0 bases, with 16 bases between. Germline V CDR1 and CDR2: DFQATT, SNEGSKA (reference sequence). The CDR3 DNA follows: TGCAGTGTTACAGGGTCCCGCTTCTCCTACGAGCAGTACTTC. Translated, it gives CSVTGSRFSYEQYF.